These T cell receptor beta chains were read from a single sample in a study of cytomegalovirus exposure and HLA in healthy donors. Sequencing used immunoSEQ multiplex PCR; TCRdb keeps in-frame clones, though not all of them. The sample comprises 90,000 to 150,000 clones, about 68% of which are singletons, and roughly 12% rests with the top ten. The material sequenced was PBMCs. The receptors here all came from a woman aged 45-65 years in good health and CMV-seropositive. The CDR3 runs from the conserved cysteine through the conserved F or W.

V | CDR3
TRBV11-2 | CASSLAGQGMSPLHF
TRBV30 | CAWNEFSGAYNEQFF
TRBV11-2 | CASSSTGGSQPQHF
TRBV2 | CASSEQIVAFF
TRBV18 | CASSPGQGSTEAFF
TRBV7-2 | CASSLWTSGNYNEQFF
TRBV30 | CAWTRRETDYEQYF
TRBV19 | CASSIGNLPGGYTF
TRBV4-1 | CASSPWTGDSGNTIYF
TRBV28 | CASSPILAGGVNEQFF
TRBV7-6 | CASSPRAITDTQYF
TRBV5-1 | CASSWSGPYNEQFF
TRBV30 | CAWSRRGGQRNTEAFF
TRBV19 | CASSIIRTQTYNEQFF
TRBV6-5 | CASRGTGYYGYTF
TRBV27 | CASSYQGFSEAFF
TRBV7-2 | CASSLAAQGGMGPQHF
TRBV5-1 | CATQTGVNTEAFF